This TCR beta chain was identified in a study of blood T cells in healthy people across ages. A second about 6 to 11 cycle PCR used barcoded and J-beta primers. From the 5' RACE reads, TCRdb called clonotypes with MiXCR, one entry per CDR3 protein. Counted here are about 1.4 million distinct CDR3 sequences, approximately 59% occurring once; the ten biggest clones make up about 6.3%. The CDR3 contains 15 residues. The germline CDR1 and CDR2 sequences are MNHEY and SVGEGT. The ends were cut back, 6 bases at V and 0 bases at J, with 12 bases in the middle. The receptor comes from a young man in good health. Sequenced material: blood. V is TRBV6-2 or TRBV6-3 and J is TRBJ2-1; unclear D gene. This CDR3 reads CASSYGSGSYNEQFF. CDR3 nucleotide sequence: TGTGCCAGCAGCTACGGTAGTGGCTCCTACAATGAGCAGTTCTTC.